What follows describes a single TCR beta chain. Reanalyzing the 5' RACE reads, TCRdb keeps one entry per CDR3 protein, without DNA. The sample's table shows around 140,000 distinct CDR3 sequences. This entry belongs to a study of T cells expressing NK-cell markers. The germline V gene has CDR1 LGHDT and CDR2 YNNKEL (reference sequence). The CDR3 is made up of 14 amino acids. Sequenced: blood T cells: a sorted CD56 or NKG2C T cell subset, CD4+ or CD8+ T cells, or bulk PBMC T cells (not recorded which). The chain carries TRBV3-1 and TRBJ2-5. This TCR came from a man younger than 30 in good health. This chain's CDR3 is CASSQDWNQETQYF.